The T cell receptor (beta chain) described here comes from a study of OX40 agonist ivuxolimab in advanced cancers. General notes on the study: Ivuxolimab was a fully human IgG2 agonistic monoclonal antibody targeting the costimulatory receptor OX40 (CD134). In the dose-escalation cohort, 65% to 90% of patients were male, and the mean age was approximately 60 years, with a range of 23 to 79. Intravenous ivuxolimab was administered to patients every 2 weeks at six dose levels: 0.01, 0.1, 0.3, 1.5, 3 and 10 mg/kg. Prior anti-PD-1, anti-PD-L1 or anti-CTLA-4 therapy was permitted, and checkpoint inhibitors had been received by about 36% of dose-escalation patients. The monotherapy dose-escalation portion (N of about 57 patients) of the phase I ivuxolimab trial is reported in the paper. Partial responses occurred in three dose-escalation patients, of whom one had hepatocellular carcinoma and two had cutaneous melanoma. Of the approximately 50 dose-escalation patients, hepatocellular carcinoma was present in some 19, melanoma in roughly 15, renal cell carcinoma in 9 and head and neck cancer in 9. The point of sequencing TCRbeta in the periphery was to test whether ivuxolimab changed TCR sequence diversity and drove clonal T-cell expansion.

Genomic DNA was isolated from the sorted cells so that the TCRbeta CDR3 region could be sequenced. TCRbeta CDR3 regions were sequenced using the immunoSEQ Assay. The table was pulled from immuneACCESS by TCRdb, which kept in-frame rearrangements only. Such tables lose some clones; where checked, under half of the loss comes from unresolved V genes, and the rest has no known cause. The sample table contains approximately 77,000 clones; only one count was recorded for 85% to 95% of them. The top ten clones comprise 9.5% to 11% of the sample. What the study reported, not specific to this receptor: Which antigens the clonally expanded peripheral T cells were specific for was not determined. Low levels of normalized T-cell clonal expansion were also seen in some patients who did not respond. On average, CD8+ T cells showed more expanded clones than CD4+ T cells after ivuxolimab. Partial responders in the 0.1-3.0 mg/kg groups had among the lowest normalized peripheral clonal expansion, especially among CD8+ T cells. At doses from 0.1 to 3.0 mg/kg, clonal expansion was seen in both CD4+ and CD8+ blood T cells between baseline and week 6.

Patients with autoimmune disease history or receiving systemic immunosuppression were excluded from the trial. Peripheral blood for TCR sequencing was drawn from every dose cohort at baseline, at cycle 4 day 1 and at cycle 7 day 1. Samples came from an open-label, multicenter, first-in-human phase I dose-escalation trial of ivuxolimab. The trial enrolled adults with locally advanced or metastatic head and neck squamous cell, hepatocellular, melanoma or renal cell carcinoma. CD4+ and CD8+ T cells were sorted separately from peripheral blood before TCR sequencing. This clone was detected only once. It has no known antigen specificity. Base quality data are lacking; no much larger clone is found one base away. Between the V and J ends, shortened by 0 bases and 6 bases respectively, the junction contains 12 bases. The germline V gene provides CDR1 LGHNA and CDR2 YNFKEQ. The CDR3 holds 16 amino acids from the cysteine to the phenylalanine. CDR3 DNA only is kept here, 48 bases in frame from base 1.

This material consisted of CD4+ or CD8+ T cells sorted from blood, taken in a trial of the OX40 agonist ivuxolimab. The receptor's source is an adult with an advanced solid tumor such as melanoma, head and neck, liver or kidney cancer. The sequence joins TRBV4-2 to TRBJ1-6, with the D segment identity uncertain. The CDR3 loop reads CASSQERAGSNSPLHF. The nucleotide sequence reads as follows: TGTGCCAGCAGCCAAGAGAGGGCAGGCAGTAATTCACCCCTCCACTTT.